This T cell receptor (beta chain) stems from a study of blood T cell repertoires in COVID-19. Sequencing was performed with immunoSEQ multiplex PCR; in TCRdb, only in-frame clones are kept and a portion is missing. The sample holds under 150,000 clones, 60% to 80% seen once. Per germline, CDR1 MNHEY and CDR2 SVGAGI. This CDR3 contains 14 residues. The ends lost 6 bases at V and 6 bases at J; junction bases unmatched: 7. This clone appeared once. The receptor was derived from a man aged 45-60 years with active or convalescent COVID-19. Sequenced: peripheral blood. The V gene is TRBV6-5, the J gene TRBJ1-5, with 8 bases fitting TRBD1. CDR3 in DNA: TGTGCCAGCAGAATCGGACAGGGCATTCAGCCCCAGCATTTT. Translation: CASRIGQGIQPQHF.